A selection of T cell receptor beta chains follows, all from one sample in a study of cytomegalovirus exposure and HLA in healthy donors. Sequencing used immunoSEQ multiplex PCR; TCRdb keeps in-frame clones, though not all of them. The sample shows 180,000 or so clones, approximately 72% of them seen only once. The sample was PBMCs. The receptors derive from a human donor in good health. The CDR3 runs from the conserved cysteine through the conserved F or W. A D gene is named only where the DNA matches it firmly. Not every row has a clone size; where given, it reads once, few, many or a size class.

V	J	size	D	DNA	CDR3
TRBV5-4	TRBJ2-3	NA	TRBD2	TGTGCCAGCAGCCCGGGGGGTTCAAGCACAGATACGCAGTATTTT	CASSPGGSSTDTQYF
TRBV7-9	TRBJ1-4	NA	TRBD1	TGTGCCAGCAGCCTGGACAGGGCGGCTAATGAAAAACTGTTTTTT	CASSLDRAANEKLFF
TRBV6-5	TRBJ1-5	NA	NA	TGTGCCCGCCATGCAGGGCAGAGTCAGCCCCAGCATTTT	CARHAGQSQPQHF
TRBV4-1	TRBJ2-4	once	NA	TGCGCCAGCAGCCTGACGAGCCCCGGGAGTGGCAAAAACATTCAGTACTTC	CASSLTSPGSGKNIQYF
TRBV7-8	TRBJ2-7	NA	NA	TGTGCCAGCAGCTTAGACAGGGCGGACGAGCAGTACTTC	CASSLDRADEQYF
TRBV4-3	TRBJ1-2	NA	TRBD1	TGCGCCAGCAGCCAAGATAGGGGGACAGGGAATGGCTACACCTTC	CASSQDRGTGNGYTF
TRBV14	TRBJ2-6	NA	NA	TGTGCCAGCAGCCAGAGCAACGTCCCGACTTTC	CASSQSNVPTF
TRBV7-3	TRBJ2-2	NA	NA	TGTGCCAGCAGCCCCCAGCCAGGGGTTAACACCGGGGAGCTGTTTTTT	CASSPQPGVNTGELFF
TRBV2	TRBJ2-2	NA	NA	TGTGCCAGCAGTGAGGAAGGGGCCGACACCGGGGAGCTGTTTTTT	CASSEEGADTGELFF
TRBV29-1	TRBJ2-3	NA	TRBD1	TGCAGCGTTGAAAGTTGGGCAGGGGGCGATCTCGATACGCAGTATTTT	CSVESWAGGDLDTQYF
TRBV6-5	TRBJ1-2	NA	NA	TGTGCCAGCAGTAGACTAGCTAACTATGGCTACACCTTC	CASSRLANYGYTF
TRBV15	TRBJ2-2	NA	NA	TGTGCCACCAGCGGGGGACTCTCCGCGAACACCGGGGAGCTGTTTTTT	CATSGGLSANTGELFF
TRBV14	TRBJ1-1	NA	NA	TGTGCCAGCAGTCTATGGGGAGGGAACACTGAAGCTTTCTTT	CASSLWGGNTEAFF
TRBV27	TRBJ1-5	few	NA	TGTGCCAGCAGTTTCCCGGCGGACAGTAGGTATAGCAATCAGCCCCAGCATTTT	CASSFPADSRYSNQPQHF
TRBV7-9	TRBJ1-2	NA	NA	TGTGCCAGCAGTGCCGACAGCCTCTATGGCTACACCTTC	CASSADSLYGYTF
TRBV4-1	TRBJ1-2	NA	NA	TGCGCCAGCAGCCAAGATCGGGTCGCGGGGGTTGGTGGCTACACCTTC	CASSQDRVAGVGGYTF
TRBV19	TRBJ1-2	few	NA	TGTGCCAGTAGTATTAGCGGGGTTGCCTTTTATGGCTACACCTTC	CASSISGVAFYGYTF
TRBV19	TRBJ2-7	NA	NA	TGTGCCAGTAGTTTGGGGCAGGCTGCCGCCTACGAGCAGTACTTC	CASSLGQAAAYEQYF
TRBV6-4	TRBJ2-7	NA	NA	TGTGCCAGCAGTCCTTGGCAGGGTTCCTACGAGCAGTACTTC	CASSPWQGSYEQYF
TRBV7-2	TRBJ2-3	NA	TRBD1	TGTGCCAGCAGCTTTAGCAGGGGGTCAGATACGCAGTATTTT	CASSFSRGSDTQYF
TRBV19	TRBJ1-1	NA	NA	TGTGCCAGTAGTCTTCCCCTCGCGGGGACTGAAGCTTTCTTT	CASSLPLAGTEAFF
TRBV6-1	TRBJ1-2	once	NA	TGTGCCAGCACTTTGGGGGGGGAGTTTAGCTACACCTTC	CASTLGGEFSYTF
TRBV28	TRBJ2-3	few	TRBD2	TGTGCCAGCAGTGCTAGCGGATTCACAGATACGCAGTATTTT	CASSASGFTDTQYF
TRBV28	TRBJ2-7	NA	TRBD1	TGTGCCAGCAGTTTTAGGGGACAGCTCACCTACGAGCAGTACTTC	CASSFRGQLTYEQYF
TRBV19	TRBJ1-4	NA	TRBD1	TGTGCCAGAGACAGGGCAGATTCAACTAATGAAAAACTGTTTTTT	CARDRADSTNEKLFF
TRBV19	TRBJ1-6	NA	TRBD1	TGTGCCAGTAGTAAGCGGGACAGGAATTCACCCCTCCACTTT	CASSKRDRNSPLHF
TRBV9	TRBJ1-1	few	TRBD1	TGTGCCAGCAGCGTAGGGGTCAGGGGGGACACTGAAGCTTTCTTT	CASSVGVRGDTEAFF
TRBV30	TRBJ1-2	once	NA	TGTGCCTGGAGGGGAGGGGGTGGTGGCTACACCTTC	CAWRGGGGGYTF
TRBV4-1	TRBJ1-1	NA	NA	TGCGCCAGCAGCCAAGATGGGGCTGGGAACACTGAAGCTTTCTTT	CASSQDGAGNTEAFF
TRBV30	TRBJ1-1	NA	NA	TGTGCCTGGAGTCCTTTCGACACTGAAGCTTTCTTT	CAWSPFDTEAFF
TRBV10-2	TRBJ2-2	NA	TRBD1	TGCGCCAGCACCCTCGTGGGGGACAGGGGTACCGGGGAGCTGTTTTTT	CASTLVGDRGTGELFF
TRBV5-3	TRBJ2-7	NA	TRBD1	TGTGCCAGAAGACGGGACAGGGAGGACTCCTACGAGCAGTACTTC	CARRRDREDSYEQYF
TRBV5-1	TRBJ1-1	NA	NA	TGCGCCAGCACCTTGGATCGGGTGGACACTGAAGCTTTCTTT	CASTLDRVDTEAFF
TRBV27	TRBJ1-2	NA	NA	TGTGCCAGCAGTAACGGACAAAATGGCTACACCTTC	CASSNGQNGYTF
TRBV6-1	TRBJ2-7	NA	NA	TGTGCCAGCAGGCGACAGGTCCCCTACGAGCAGTACTTC	CASRRQVPYEQYF
TRBV19	TRBJ1-1	NA	TRBD1	TGTGCCAGTGTACAGGGGTTGGCTGAAGCTTTCTTT	CASVQGLAEAFF
TRBV5-8	TRBJ2-7	NA	NA	TGTGCCAGCAGCCCGGACAGAGACGAGCAGTACTTC	CASSPDRDEQYF
TRBV19	TRBJ1-2	NA	NA	TGTGCCAGTAGTATAGGGCGGAACGATGGCTACACCTTC	CASSIGRNDGYTF
TRBV7-9	TRBJ1-5	NA	NA	TGTGCCAGCAGCTCTCTTGAGGGCGATCAGCCCCAGCATTTT	CASSSLEGDQPQHF
TRBV11-2	TRBJ2-6	NA	NA	TGTGCCAGCAGCTTAGGCGGCTCTGGGGCCAACGTCCTGACTTTC	CASSLGGSGANVLTF
TRBV10-3	TRBJ2-2	few	NA	TGTGCCATCAGGGGGGGGCACACCGGGGAGCTGTTTTTT	CAIRGGHTGELFF
TRBV12-5	TRBJ1-6	NA	NA	TGTGCTAGTGCGACGACAGAGAATTCACCCCTCCACTTT	CASATTENSPLHF
TRBV7-8	TRBJ2-5	NA	TRBD1	TGTGCCAGCAGCTTAGGGGCAATGGGGACAGGTGAAGAGACCCAGTACTTC	CASSLGAMGTGEETQYF
TRBV28	TRBJ1-2	once	TRBD1	TGTGCCAGCAGTTCTCGATCACAGGGGTCCTATGGCTACACCTTC	CASSSRSQGSYGYTF
TRBV7-8	TRBJ1-5	NA	TRBD1	TGTGCCAGCAGCGGCCCGGGACAGGGGGGGGATCAGCCCCAGCATTTT	CASSGPGQGGDQPQHF
TRBV4-2	TRBJ1-1	few	NA	TGTGCCAGCAGCCAAGGGACTCTAAATGGAGCTTTCTTT	CASSQGTLNGAFF
TRBV10-3	TRBJ2-3	NA	NA	TGTGCCATCAGTGTGTCGACTAATTCCGATACGCAGTATTTT	CAISVSTNSDTQYF
TRBV29-1	TRBJ2-7	NA	NA	TGCAGCGTTCCCGACAGTGGAGGGTACGAGCAGTACTTC	CSVPDSGGYEQYF
TRBV6-1	TRBJ1-6	NA	NA	TGTGCCAGCAGCCCAGGGTATAATTCACCCCTCCACTTT	CASSPGYNSPLHF
TRBV6-4	TRBJ1-2	once	TRBD1	TGTGCCAGCAGCCCCACGACAGGGCCCTATGGCTACACCTTC	CASSPTTGPYGYTF